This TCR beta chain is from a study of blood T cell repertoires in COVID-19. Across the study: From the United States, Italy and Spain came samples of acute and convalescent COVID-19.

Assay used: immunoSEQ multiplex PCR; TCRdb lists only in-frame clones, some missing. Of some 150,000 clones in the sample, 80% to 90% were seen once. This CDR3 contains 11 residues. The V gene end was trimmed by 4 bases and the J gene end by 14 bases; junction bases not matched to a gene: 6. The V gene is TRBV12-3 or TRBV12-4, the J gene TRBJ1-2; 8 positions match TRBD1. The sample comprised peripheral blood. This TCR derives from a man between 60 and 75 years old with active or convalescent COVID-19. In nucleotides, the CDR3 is TGTGCCAGCAGTTCAGGGGGCGACGAGACCTTC. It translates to CASSSGGDETF.